The 23 T cell receptor beta chains below all came from one sample that was sequenced in a study of response to subunit inactivated influenza vaccine. MiXCR was run by TCRdb on the RT-PCR reads, yielding one entry per CDR3 protein. This table holds roughly 700,000 distinct CDR3 sequences, approximately 15% found once. Sequenced material: PBMCs from blood, taken 14 days before vaccination. All receptors come from a man in his forties or fifties who received an inactivated influenza vaccine.

This clonotype was seen only a few times. This chain links TRBV6-1 with TRBJ1-5; D might be TRBD1 (6 bases). V lost 7 bases and J 4 bases, leaving 17 bases between the germline ends. Germline V CDR1 and CDR2: MNHNS, SASEGT. CDR3 size: 15 residues. Here the CDR3 reads CASTSEGGANQPQHF. CDR3 coding DNA: TGTGCCAGCACCTCAGAGGGGGGGGCTAATCAGCCCCAGCATTTT.

This clonotype occurred a few times. The V and J genes are TRBV6-1 and TRBJ2-2, with D hard to call. Germline lookup yields CDR1 MNHNS and CDR2 SASEGT. The CDR3 has 15 residues. V was pared by 1 base and J by 10 bases, with 16 bases between. The CDR3 reads CASSEGGSFPEELFF. The DNA of the CDR3 is TGTGCCAGCAGTGAAGGGGGATCCTTTCCCGAGGAGCTGTTTTTT.

This clonotype came up a few times. The genes are TRBV7-2 and TRBJ1-1; D unclear. There are 16 residues in the CDR3. Per the germline V gene, CDR1 is SGHTA and CDR2 is FQGNSA. V dropped 5 bases and J dropped 0 bases, with 16 bases sitting between them. The CDR3 DNA reads TGTGCCAGCAGCCCGGACGGAACCCTGATGAACACTGAAGCTTTCTTT. Its protein product is CASSPDGTLMNTEAFF.

This clonotype has more than one count but fewer than ten. The rearrangement uses TRBV5-1 and TRBJ2-3; perhaps TRBD2 as D (5 bases). V shed 5 bases and J shed 0 bases, with 13 bases lying between them. This CDR3 has 15 residues. Per the germline V gene, CDR1 is SGHRS and CDR2 is YFSETQ. DNA of the CDR3: TGCGCCAGCAGGCCGGGGAGCGGCAGCACAGATACGCAGTATTTT. Protein: CASRPGSGSTDTQYF.

The rearrangement joins TRBV6-5 to TRBJ1-1; 7 bases line up with TRBD1. V shed 0 bases, J shed 4 bases, and the junction held 2 bases outside the gene matches. The CDR3 has 14 residues. Germline CDR1 reads MNHEY; CDR2 reads SVGAGI. CDR3 in DNA: TGTGCCAGCAGTTACTCACAGGGGAGCACTGAAGCTTTCTTT. This sequence encodes CASSYSQGSTEAFF.

This clonotype was counted a few times. The chain combines TRBV2 with TRBJ2-7; D remains ambiguous. This CDR3 contains 14 residues. Germline lookup yields CDR1 SNHLY and CDR2 FYNNEI. The V end was cut by 1 base, the J end by 6 bases, with 13 bases between. DNA of the CDR3: TGTGCCAGCAGTGAAGTTGGTCCCATAGGCGAGCAGTACTTC. It is translated as CASSEVGPIGEQYF.

This clonotype turned up a few times. Since a much larger clone is just one base distant, this may be a read error. The chain couples TRBV6-2 or TRBV6-3 to TRBJ2-7; the match to TRBD1 covers 7 bases. CDR3 length: 13 amino acids. The junction had 2 bases not matched to a gene; V was cut back by 4 bases and J by 2 bases. Germline assignment: CDR1 MNHEY and CDR2 SVGEGT. The CDR3 protein is CASSWDRTYEQYF. The DNA for the CDR3 is TGTGCCAGCAGTTGGGACAGAACCTACGAGCAGTACTTC.

This chain connects TRBV20-1 to TRBJ1-1, with 8 bases lining up with TRBD1. Germline assignment: CDR1 DFQATT and CDR2 SNEGSKA (reference sequence). The V and J ends lost 5 bases and 12 bases, in that order; junction bases with no gene match: 11. CDR3 length: 12 residues. CDR3 in amino acids: CSADARDRQTFF. For the CDR3, the DNA is TGCAGTGCTGACGCCCGGGACAGGCAAACTTTCTTT.

This clonotype was counted between two and nine times. The J gene is TRBJ2-3, the V gene TRBV5-1, with D tentatively TRBD2 (6 bases). Trimming removed 3 bases at V and 1 base at J, with 9 bases between. The CDR3 length is 14 residues. Germline V gene lookup returns CDR1 SGHRS and CDR2 YFSETQ. The CDR3 here is CASSWVAGTDTQYF. CDR3 coding DNA: TGCGCCAGCAGCTGGGTAGCGGGCACAGATACGCAGTATTTT.

This chain links TRBV9 with TRBJ2-7; 10 bases match TRBD2. The germline V gene has CDR1 SGDLS and CDR2 YYNGEE. The CDR3 extends over 18 amino acids. The V segment lost 0 bases and the J segment 0 bases; nucleotides outside the gene matches: 9. The CDR3 is CASSVDPSGSASSYEQYF. The DNA of the CDR3 is TGTGCCAGCAGCGTAGATCCTAGCGGGAGCGCGAGCTCCTACGAGCAGTACTTC.

A few counts support this clonotype. This chain joins TRBV20-1 and TRBJ2-7; 9 bases are shared with TRBD2. The CDR3 totals 16 residues. CDR1 and CDR2 (germline): DFQATT, SNEGSKA (reference sequence). With V trimmed by 0 bases and J by 3 bases, 9 bases remained unmatched. The CDR3 sequence is CSARDSSSGRLYEQYF. The CDR3 nucleotides read TGCAGTGCTAGAGATTCATCAAGCGGGAGGCTCTACGAGCAGTACTTC.

This rearrangement joins TRBV4-3 to TRBJ2-2; D gene unclear. Germline loops: CDR1 LGHNA, CDR2 YSLEER. The CDR3 is 14 residues long. The V and J ends lost 0 bases and 8 bases respectively, with 10 bases between them. CDR3: CASSQDLGWGELFF. The CDR3 nucleotides read TGCGCCAGCAGCCAAGATCTCGGGTGGGGGGAGCTGTTTTTT.

J is TRBJ2-2 and V is TRBV2; D is possibly TRBD2 (6 bases). The CDR3 has 15 residues. V lost 8 bases and J lost 4, with 17 bases in between. Germline assignment: CDR1 SNHLY and CDR2 FYNNEI. CDR3 nucleotides: TGTGCCAGCGCCAAGGGACTGTCGAGCACCGGGGAGCTGTTTTTT. It encodes CASAKGLSSTGELFF.

There are a few counts of this clonotype. The chain links TRBV6-2 or TRBV6-3 to TRBJ2-1; the D gene could be TRBD1 or TRBD2 (5 bases each). This CDR3 is 13 amino acids long. Germline V gene lookup returns CDR1 MNHEY and CDR2 SVGEGT. Trimming left V 7 bases short and J 12 bases short, with 19 bases between. CDR3 DNA: TGTGCCAGCACCAACGGGGCGCGAGTAGGGCAGTTCTTC. Protein sequence: CASTNGARVGQFF.

This clonotype has at least ten counts. Because the CDR3's place on the DNA is in doubt, the DNA is left out and the CDR3 is given as listed by TCRdb. The chain has TRBV6-5 and TRBJ1-1. The CDR3 is 14 amino acids in total, end residues counted. Germline loops: CDR1 MNHEY, CDR2 SVGAGI. CDR3 residues: CASSSSVIRTEAFF.

The J gene is TRBJ2-7, the V gene TRBV4-2; 7 bases line up with TRBD2. The J segment lost 6 bases and the V segment lost 1 base, leaving 9 bases of the junction unmatched. The CDR3 contains 15 residues. Germline CDR1 and CDR2: LGHNA and YNFKEQ. The CDR3 DNA reads as TGTGCCAGCAGCCAAGGGGCTAGCGGTACACTCGAGCAGTACTTC. As protein: CASSQGASGTLEQYF.

This clonotype was found many times. V usage is TRBV12-3 or TRBV12-4 and J usage is TRBJ2-1; 8 bases fit TRBD1. The CDR3 is 14 amino acids. V trimming: 6 bases; J trimming: 10 bases; junction bases outside the gene matches: 11. The CDR3 loop reads CASSPGGRGSEQFF. For the CDR3, the DNA is TGTGCCAGCAGCCCAGGGGGCCGGGGCAGCGAGCAGTTCTTC.

This clonotype showed up many times. The CDR3 reads CASSRDRVYAGELFF. CDR3 coding DNA: TGTGCCAGCAGCCGGGACAGGGTTTACGCCGGGGAGCTGTTTTTT. The chain uses TRBV27 and TRBJ2-2; the match to TRBD1 covers 9 bases. The J segment lost 6 bases and the V segment lost 6 bases, leaving 8 bases of the junction unmatched. The length of the CDR3 is 15 residues. CDR1 is MNHEY, CDR2 SMNVEV, per germline (reference sequence).

The V gene is TRBV20-1, the J gene TRBJ1-1; 9 nucleotides line up with TRBD1. V dropped 1 base and J dropped 7; count of bases not matched to a gene: 10. CDR3 length: 15 amino acids. Per the germline V gene, CDR1 is DFQATT and CDR2 is SNEGSKA (reference sequence). CDR3 region: CSARAGTGWSDEAFF. The CDR3 nucleotides are TGCAGTGCTAGAGCTGGGACAGGGTGGTCAGATGAAGCTTTCTTT.

The chain employs TRBV28 and TRBJ2-7, with 7 bases lining up with TRBD1. The CDR3 consists of 14 residues. Trimming cost V 7 bases and J 1 base; bases outside gene matches: 7. CDR1 is MDHEN and CDR2 is SYDVKM in the germline V gene. The CDR3 loop is CASISWGQSYEQYF. CDR3 bases: TGTGCCAGCATCTCCTGGGGACAGTCCTACGAGCAGTACTTC. Variable domain in full (rest from reference TRBV28 and TRBJ2-7): DVKVTQSSRYLVKRTGEKVFLECVQDMDHENMFWYRQDPGLGLRLIYFSYDVKMKEKGDIPEGYSVSREKKERFSLILESASTNQTSMYLCASISWGQSYEQYFGPGTRLTVT.

Here the CDR3 DNA reads TGTGCCAGCACCCCTACAGATACGCAGTATTTT. It encodes CASTPTDTQYF. The genes are TRBV18 and TRBJ2-3; no clear D. The germline V and J ends were trimmed by 8 bases and 3 bases, with 6 bases remaining between them. The CDR3 is 11 amino acids. CDR1 and CDR2 (germline): KGHSH, LQKENI.

V gene TRBV7-2 combines with J gene TRBJ1-2; 9 bases align to TRBD1. The length of the CDR3 is 14 residues. Germline CDR1 and CDR2: SGHTA and FQGNSA. V gave up 3 bases and J gave up 7 bases; unmatched junction bases: 6. This chain's CDR3 is CASSFDRGNFGYTF. CDR3 in DNA: TGTGCCAGCAGCTTCGACAGGGGGAATTTTGGCTACACCTTC.

This clonotype was counted a few times. The chain's CDR3 is CASSPNEKLFF. CDR3 DNA: TGTGCCAGCAGCCCGAATGAAAAACTGTTTTTT. J is TRBJ1-4 and V is TRBV12-3 or TRBV12-4; D call uncertain. The CDR3 contains 11 residues. Trimming stripped 6 bases from V and 5 bases from J, with 4 bases between.